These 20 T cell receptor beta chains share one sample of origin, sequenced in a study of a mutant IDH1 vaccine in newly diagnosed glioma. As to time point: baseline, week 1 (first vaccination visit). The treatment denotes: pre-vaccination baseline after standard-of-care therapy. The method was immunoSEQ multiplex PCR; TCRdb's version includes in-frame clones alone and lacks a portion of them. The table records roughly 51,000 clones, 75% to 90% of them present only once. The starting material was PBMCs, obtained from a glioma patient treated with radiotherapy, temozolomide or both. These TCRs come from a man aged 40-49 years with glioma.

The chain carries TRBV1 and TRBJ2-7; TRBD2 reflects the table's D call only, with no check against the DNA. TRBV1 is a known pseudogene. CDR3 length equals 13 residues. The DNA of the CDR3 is TGCACCAGCGTCCGGGACTCCGACTACGAGCAGTACTTC. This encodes CTSVRDSDYEQYF.

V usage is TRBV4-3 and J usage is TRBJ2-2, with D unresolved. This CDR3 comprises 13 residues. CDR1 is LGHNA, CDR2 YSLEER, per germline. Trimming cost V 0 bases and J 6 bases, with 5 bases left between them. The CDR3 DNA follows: TGCGCCAGCAGCCAAGATTGGGCCGGGGAGCTGTTTTTT. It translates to CASSQDWAGELFF.

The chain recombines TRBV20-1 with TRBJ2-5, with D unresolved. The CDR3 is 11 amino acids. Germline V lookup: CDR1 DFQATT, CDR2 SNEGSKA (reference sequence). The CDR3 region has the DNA TGCAGCGCCATCCGTCAAGAGACCCAGTACTTC. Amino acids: CSAIRQETQYF.

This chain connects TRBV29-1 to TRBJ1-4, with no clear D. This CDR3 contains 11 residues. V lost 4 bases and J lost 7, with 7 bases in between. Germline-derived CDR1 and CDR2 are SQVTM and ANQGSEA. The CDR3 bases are TGCAGCGTTGTCAGACGTGAAAAACTGTTTTTT. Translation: CSVVRREKLFF. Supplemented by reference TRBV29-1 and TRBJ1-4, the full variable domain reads SAVISQKPSRDICQRGTSLTIQCQVDSQVTMMFWYRQQPGQSLTLIATANQGSEATYESGFVIDKFPISRPNLTFSTLTVSNMSPEDSSIYLCSVVRREKLFFGSGTQLSVL.

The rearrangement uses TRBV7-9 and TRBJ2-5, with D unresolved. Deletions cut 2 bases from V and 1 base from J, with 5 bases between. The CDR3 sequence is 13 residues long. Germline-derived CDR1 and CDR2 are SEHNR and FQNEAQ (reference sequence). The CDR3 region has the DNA TGTGCCAGCAGCTTAACACCCCAAGAGACCCAGTACTTC. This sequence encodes CASSLTPQETQYF.

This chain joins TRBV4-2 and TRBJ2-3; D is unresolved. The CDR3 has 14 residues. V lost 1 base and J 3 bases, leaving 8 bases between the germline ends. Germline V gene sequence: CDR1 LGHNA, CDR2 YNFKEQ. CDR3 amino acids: CASSQVGPTDTQYF. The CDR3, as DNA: TGTGCCAGCAGCCAAGTCGGACCGACAGATACGCAGTATTTT.

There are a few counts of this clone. CDR3 region: CASSPAHSYEQYF. CDR3 DNA sequence: TGTGCCAGCTCACCAGCCCACTCCTACGAGCAGTACTTC. The J gene is TRBJ2-7, the V gene TRBV18; D remains ambiguous. The length of the CDR3 is 13 residues. Trimming cost V 2 bases and J 0 bases, with 5 bases left between them. Germline V CDR1 and CDR2: KGHSH, LQKENI.

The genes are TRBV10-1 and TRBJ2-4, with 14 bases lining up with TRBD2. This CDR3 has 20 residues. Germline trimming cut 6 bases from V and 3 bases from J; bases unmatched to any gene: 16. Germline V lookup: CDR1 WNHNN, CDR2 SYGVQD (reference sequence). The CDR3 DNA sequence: TGCGCCAGCAGCTGGACTAGCGGGAGGCCCGATGACTTCGGCAAAAACATTCAGTACTTC. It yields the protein CASSWTSGRPDDFGKNIQYF.

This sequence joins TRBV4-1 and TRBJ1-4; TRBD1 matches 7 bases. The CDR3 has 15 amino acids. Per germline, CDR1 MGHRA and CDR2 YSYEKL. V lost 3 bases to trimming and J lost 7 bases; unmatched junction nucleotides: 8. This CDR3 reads CASSQRGQYGEKLFF. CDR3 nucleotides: TGCGCCAGCAGCCAGAGGGGGCAGTACGGTGAAAAACTGTTTTTT.

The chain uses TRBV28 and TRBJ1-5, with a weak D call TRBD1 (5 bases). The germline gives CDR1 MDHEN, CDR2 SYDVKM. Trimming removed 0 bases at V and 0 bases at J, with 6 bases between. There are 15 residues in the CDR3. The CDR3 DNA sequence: TGTGCCAGCAGTTTATGGGGGGGTAGCAATCAGCCCCAGCATTTT. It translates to CASSLWGGSNQPQHF.

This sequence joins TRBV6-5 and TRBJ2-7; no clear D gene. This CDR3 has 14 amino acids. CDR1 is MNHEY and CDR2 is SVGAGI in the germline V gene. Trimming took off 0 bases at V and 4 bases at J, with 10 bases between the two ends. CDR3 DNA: TGTGCCAGCAGTTACTCGTCGAGGAATTACGAGCAGTACTTC. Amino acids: CASSYSSRNYEQYF.

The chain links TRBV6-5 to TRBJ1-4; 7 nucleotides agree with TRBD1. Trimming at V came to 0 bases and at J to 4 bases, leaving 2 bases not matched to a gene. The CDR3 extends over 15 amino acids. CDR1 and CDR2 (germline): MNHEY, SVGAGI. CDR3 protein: CASSYSTGSNEKLFF. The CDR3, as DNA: TGTGCCAGCAGTTACTCGACAGGGAGTAATGAAAAACTGTTTTTT.

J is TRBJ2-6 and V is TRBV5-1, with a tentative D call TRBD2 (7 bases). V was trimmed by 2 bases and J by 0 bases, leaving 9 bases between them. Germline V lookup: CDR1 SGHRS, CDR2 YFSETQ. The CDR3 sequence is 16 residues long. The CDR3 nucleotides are TGCGCCAGCAGCTTTGGGGGGGCCTCTGGGGCCAACGTCCTGACTTTC. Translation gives CASSFGGASGANVLTF.

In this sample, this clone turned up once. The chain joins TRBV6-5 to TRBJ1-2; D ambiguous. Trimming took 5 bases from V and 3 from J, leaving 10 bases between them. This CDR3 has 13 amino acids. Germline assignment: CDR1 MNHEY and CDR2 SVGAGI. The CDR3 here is CASSNPLDYGYTF. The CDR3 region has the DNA TGTGCCAGCAGTAACCCCCTGGACTATGGCTACACCTTC.

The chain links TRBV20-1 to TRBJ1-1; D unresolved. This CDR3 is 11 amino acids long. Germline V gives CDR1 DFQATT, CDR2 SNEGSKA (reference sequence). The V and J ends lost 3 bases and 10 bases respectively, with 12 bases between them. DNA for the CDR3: TGCAGTGCTAGGACCTCCCTTGGAGCTTTCTTT. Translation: CSARTSLGAFF.

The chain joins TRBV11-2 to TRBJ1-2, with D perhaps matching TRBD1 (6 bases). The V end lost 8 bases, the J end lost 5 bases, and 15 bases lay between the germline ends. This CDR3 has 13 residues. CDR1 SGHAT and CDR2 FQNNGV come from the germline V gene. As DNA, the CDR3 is TGTGCCAGCGGAGGGGGAGGGCCTTATGGCTACACCTTC. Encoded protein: CASGGGGPYGYTF.

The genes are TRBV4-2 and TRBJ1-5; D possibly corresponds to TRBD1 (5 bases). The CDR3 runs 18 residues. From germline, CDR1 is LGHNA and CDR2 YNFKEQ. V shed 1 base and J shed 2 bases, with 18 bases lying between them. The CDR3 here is CASSQVWQGDSGNQPQHF. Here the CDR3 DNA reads TGTGCCAGCAGCCAAGTTTGGCAGGGAGATTCTGGCAATCAGCCCCAGCATTTT.

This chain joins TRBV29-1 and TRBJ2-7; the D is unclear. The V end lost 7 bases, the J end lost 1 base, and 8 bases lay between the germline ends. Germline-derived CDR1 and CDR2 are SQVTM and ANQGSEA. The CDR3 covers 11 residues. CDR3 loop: CSAYSSYEQYF. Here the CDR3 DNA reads TGCAGCGCCTACAGTTCCTACGAGCAGTACTTC.

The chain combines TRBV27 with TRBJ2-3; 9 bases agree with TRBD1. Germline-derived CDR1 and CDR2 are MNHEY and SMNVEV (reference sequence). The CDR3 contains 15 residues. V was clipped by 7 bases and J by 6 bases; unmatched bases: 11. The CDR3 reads CASTEGQGLLDTQYF. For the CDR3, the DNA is TGTGCCAGCACGGAGGGACAGGGATTATTGGATACGCAGTATTTT.

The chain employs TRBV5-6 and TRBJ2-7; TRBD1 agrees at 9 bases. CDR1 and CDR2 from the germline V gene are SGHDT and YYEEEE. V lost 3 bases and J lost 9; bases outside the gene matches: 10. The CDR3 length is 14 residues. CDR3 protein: CASSYGTGQIGQYF. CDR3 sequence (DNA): TGTGCCAGCAGCTATGGGACAGGGCAAATTGGGCAGTACTTC. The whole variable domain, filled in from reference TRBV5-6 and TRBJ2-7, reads DAGVTQSPTHLIKTRGQQVTLRCSPKSGHDTVSWYQQALGQGPQFIFQYYEEEERQRGNFPDRFSGHQFPNYSSELNVNALLLGDSALYLCASSYGTGQIGQYFGPGTRLTVT.